The 21 T cell receptor beta chains below come from one sample, sequenced in a study of Ad26.COV2.S vaccination and SARS-CoV-2 variants. Treatment reported: some 20 received Ad26.COV2.S at low or high dose, single or two shots; a few received placebo; per-sample allocation not given. Sampling happened 63 days after the first vaccine or placebo injection. Repertoires were generated with immunoSEQ multiplex PCR, while TCRdb's copy carries only in-frame clones and drops some. This sample yields some 640,000 clones, of which about 90% are seen a single time; approximately 1.5% belongs to the top ten. The sequenced sample was peripheral blood, obtained in a trial of Ad26.COV2.S vaccine versus placebo. Receptor source: a person aged 18 to 59 who received the Ad26.COV2.S COVID-19 vaccine or a placebo.

The V and J genes are TRBV30 and TRBJ2-1; D perhaps matches TRBD1 (5 bases). The germline gives CDR1 GTSNPN, CDR2 SVGIG (reference sequence). This CDR3 has 13 residues. The germline V and J ends were trimmed by 4 bases and 2 bases, with 9 bases remaining between them. CDR3 DNA sequence: TGTGCCTGGAATCACAGGACCTACAATGAGCAGTTCTTC. Its protein is CAWNHRTYNEQFF.

The V call is TRBV7-9, the J call TRBJ1-6; 7 nucleotides align to TRBD1. The length of the CDR3 is 16 residues. The germline gives CDR1 SEHNR, CDR2 FQNEAQ (reference sequence). Trimming cost V 5 bases and J 0 bases; bases outside gene matches: 4. The CDR3 bases are TGTGCCAGCAGCGTCCGGGACAGCTCCTATAATTCACCCCTCCACTTT. It specifies CASSVRDSSYNSPLHF.

V gene TRBV6-6 combines with J gene TRBJ2-7; TRBD1 might be the D (5 bases). CDR3 size: 15 residues. The germline CDR1 and CDR2 sequences are MNHNY and SVGAGI (reference sequence). V lost 2 bases, J lost 3 bases, and 14 bases lay in between. Here the CDR3 DNA reads TGTGCCAGCAGTTACGGGGCACAGTTAGGCTACGAGCAGTACTTC. It is translated as CASSYGAQLGYEQYF.

Of note for this clone: Other DNA sequences in the sample encode the same CDR3. The chain employs TRBV18 and TRBJ1-2, with no clear D. The length of the CDR3 is 13 residues. Germline V gene lookup returns CDR1 KGHSH and CDR2 LQKENI. V was clipped by 6 bases and J by 3 bases, with 11 bases between them. CDR3 in DNA: TGTGCCAGCTCTCCTTCAGAAGACTATGGCTACACCTTC. This gives the protein CASSPSEDYGYTF.

This clone was detected once. The V call is TRBV19, the J call TRBJ1-2; 7 bases agree with TRBD1. This CDR3 has 14 residues. The V gene's germline CDR1 is LNHDA and CDR2 SQIVND (reference sequence). V was clipped by 3 bases and J by 5 bases; unmatched bases: 6. The DNA of the CDR3 is TGTGCCAGTAGTATCGGGACAGTTGTATATGGCTACACCTTC. This sequence encodes CASSIGTVVYGYTF.

Here the CDR3 reads CASSVSGTYSYNEQFF. The CDR3 nucleotides read TGTGCCAGCAGCGTATCCGGGACTTACTCCTACAATGAGCAGTTCTTC. V is TRBV9 and J is TRBJ2-1; possible D gene TRBD2, 6 bases. The CDR3 has 16 amino acids. Germline loops: CDR1 SGDLS, CDR2 YYNGEE. V lost 1 base and J lost 0, with 11 bases in between.

The rearrangement joins TRBV12-3 or TRBV12-4 to TRBJ1-2, with a tentative D call TRBD1 (5 bases). This CDR3 contains 13 residues. V dropped 6 bases and J dropped 4 bases, with 12 bases sitting between them. The CDR3 sequence: CASRSRGSYGYTF. The CDR3 DNA follows: TGTGCCAGCAGGTCCCGGGGGAGCTATGGCTACACCTTC.

J is TRBJ2-7 and V is TRBV9, with D unresolved. Germline CDR1 SGDLS, CDR2 YYNGEE. V was trimmed by 0 bases and J by 0 bases, leaving 4 bases between them. The CDR3 contains 13 residues. The CDR3 region is CASSVADSYEQYF. The CDR3 bases are TGTGCCAGCAGCGTAGCGGACTCCTACGAGCAGTACTTC.

This clone was detected once. The genes are TRBV5-1 and TRBJ2-5; no reliable D call. V was shortened by 4 bases and J by 4 bases, with 11 bases between the two germline ends. The CDR3 spans 13 residues. Germline values: CDR1 SGHRS, CDR2 YFSETQ. CDR3 in DNA: TGCGCCAGCAGCCCTCGAATGGGAGAGACCCAGTACTTC. Its translation is CASSPRMGETQYF.

This clone was detected only once. This chain joins TRBV11-2 and TRBJ1-2, with 9 bases identical to TRBD1. V trimming: 4 bases; J trimming: 7 bases; junction bases outside the gene matches: 7. The CDR3 is made up of 14 amino acids. Germline V gene data show CDR1 as SGHAT and CDR2 as FQNNGV. The CDR3 DNA sequence: TGTGCCAGCAGCTCGCTACAGGGGGCGCTTGGCTACACCTTC. Translation gives CASSSLQGALGYTF.

This rearrangement joins TRBV19 to TRBJ1-2, with 8 bases aligning to TRBD1. Germline CDR1 LNHDA, CDR2 SQIVND (reference sequence). The CDR3 is made up of 15 amino acids. The V and J ends lost 4 bases and 4 bases, in that order; junction bases with no gene match: 8. For the CDR3, the DNA is TGTGCCAGTAGTAACCCCGACAGGGGAGGCTATGGCTACACCTTC. It specifies CASSNPDRGGYGYTF.

This chain connects TRBV12-3 or TRBV12-4 to TRBJ1-2, with 9 bases lining up with TRBD1. The junction had 3 bases not matched to a gene; V was cut back by 2 bases and J by 8 bases. This CDR3 is 13 amino acids long. In DNA form, the CDR3 reads TGTGCCAGCAGTTTAACAGGGACAGGGGGCTACACCTTC. As protein: CASSLTGTGGYTF.

About this clone: This sample includes further DNA sequences coding for the same CDR3. The genes are TRBV9 and TRBJ1-3, with D unclear. Trimming took 0 bases from V and 4 from J, leaving 5 bases between them. CDR1 SGDLS and CDR2 YYNGEE come from the germline V gene. The CDR3 sequence is 13 residues long. CDR3 bases: TGTGCCAGCAGCGTAGGAAGAGGAAACACCATATATTTT. The encoded protein is CASSVGRGNTIYF.

Of note for this clone: A read error is possible here, since a much larger clone lies one base away. V is TRBV3-1 (or the pseudogene TRBV3-2) and J is TRBJ1-5; D gene uncertain. Germline CDR1 is LGHDT and CDR2 is YNNKEL (reference sequence). Trimming shortened V by 0 bases and J by 0 bases, and 6 bases separated the two germline ends. The CDR3 is 15 amino acids. The CDR3 loop reads CASSQDRVSNQPQHF. In nucleotides, the CDR3 is TGTGCCAGCAGCCAAGATCGAGTTAGCAATCAGCCCCAGCATTTT.

This chain uses TRBV3-1 (or the pseudogene TRBV3-2) with TRBJ1-6; tentative D call: TRBD1 (6 bases). Germline V lookup: CDR1 LGHDT, CDR2 YNNKEL (reference sequence). Deletions cut 3 bases from V and 0 bases from J, with 6 bases between. CDR3 length: 15 amino acids. The CDR3 sequence: CASSQDSSYNSPLHF. CDR3 DNA sequence: TGTGCCAGCAGCCAGGACAGCTCCTATAATTCACCCCTCCACTTT.

This sequence joins TRBV11-2 and TRBJ2-7; D call uncertain. The CDR3 runs 14 residues. Per the germline V gene, CDR1 is SGHAT and CDR2 is FQNNGV. Trimming took off 1 base at V and 0 bases at J, with 7 bases between the two ends. The CDR3 nucleotides read TGTGCCAGCAGCTTAGGGGGTAACTCCTACGAGCAGTACTTC. Amino acids: CASSLGGNSYEQYF.

The V gene is TRBV20-1, the J gene TRBJ2-5, with TRBD2 matching 9 bases. V shed 3 bases, J shed 6 bases, and the junction held 5 bases outside the gene matches. The CDR3 contains 13 residues. Germline CDR1 DFQATT, CDR2 SNEGSKA (reference sequence). The chain's CDR3 is CSASGLAGKTQYF. The CDR3 DNA sequence: TGCAGTGCTAGTGGGCTAGCGGGAAAGACCCAGTACTTC.

The V call is TRBV19, the J call TRBJ2-3; 8 bases map to TRBD2. CDR3 length: 15 residues. The germline CDR1 and CDR2 sequences are LNHDA and SQIVND (reference sequence). The junction had 7 bases not matched to a gene; V was cut back by 3 bases and J by 5 bases. The CDR3 loop is CASSILSAGEDTQYF. The CDR3 nucleotides read TGTGCCAGTAGTATTTTGTCAGCGGGAGAAGATACGCAGTATTTT.

V usage is TRBV7-6 and J usage is TRBJ2-3; D is undetermined. Germline V gene sequence: CDR1 SGHVS, CDR2 FNYEAQ. The germline V and J ends were trimmed by 0 bases and 6 bases, with 13 bases remaining between them. The CDR3 runs 15 residues. The CDR3 region has the DNA TGTGCCAGCAGCTTAGCGTCGTCGGCACGTGATACGCAGTATTTT. It yields the protein CASSLASSARDTQYF.

This CDR3 is CASSPLEGGQVDYGYTF. DNA for the CDR3: TGTGCCAGCAGCCCACTCGAGGGGGGGCAGGTAGACTATGGCTACACCTTC. The chain joins TRBV7-8 to TRBJ1-2, with D perhaps matching TRBD1 (6 bases). Trimming left V 5 bases short and J 3 bases short, with 22 bases between. This CDR3 contains 17 residues. Per the germline V gene, CDR1 is SGHVS and CDR2 is FQNEAQ.

The chain couples TRBV15 to TRBJ2-7, with TRBD1 matching 7 bases. Germline CDR1 reads LNHNV; CDR2 reads YYDKDF (reference sequence). The CDR3 spans 16 residues. The ends lost 2 bases at V and 0 bases at J; junction bases unmatched: 7. The CDR3 reads CATSRWPSGGSYEQYF. The CDR3 DNA reads TGTGCCACCAGCAGATGGCCGTCAGGGGGCTCCTACGAGCAGTACTTC.